This T cell receptor (beta chain) was identified in a study of vaccination and CD4 T cells after COVID-19. Indicated treatment: approximately 9-day PBMC culture with coronavirus spike peptide pools or control peptides (ViraFEST assay). Before TCRs were sequenced, ViraFEST expanded antigen-specific T cells with peptide pools. For this clonotype: Its specificity is unknown.

With the Oncomine TCR Beta short-read assay, DNA from cultured CD4+ T cells was sequenced. TCRdb reprocessed the PCR reads with MiXCR, giving one entry per CDR3 protein. The repertoire includes some 8,400 distinct CDR3 sequences, around a third of them detected once, and about 31% sits in the top ten. CDR3 length: 15 residues. The V end was cut by 4 bases, the J end by 5 bases, with 18 bases between. Germline assignment: CDR1 SGHRS and CDR2 YFSETQ. This rearrangement joins TRBV5-1 to TRBJ1-1; a weak D match, TRBD1 (6 bases). The sample consisted of cultured CD4+ T cells from blood. This TCR derives from a human donor with COVID-19. This chain's CDR3 is CASSLAGGRGTEAFF. CDR3 DNA: TGCGCCAGCAGCCTAGCCGGGGGGCGAGGGACTGAAGCTTTCTTT.